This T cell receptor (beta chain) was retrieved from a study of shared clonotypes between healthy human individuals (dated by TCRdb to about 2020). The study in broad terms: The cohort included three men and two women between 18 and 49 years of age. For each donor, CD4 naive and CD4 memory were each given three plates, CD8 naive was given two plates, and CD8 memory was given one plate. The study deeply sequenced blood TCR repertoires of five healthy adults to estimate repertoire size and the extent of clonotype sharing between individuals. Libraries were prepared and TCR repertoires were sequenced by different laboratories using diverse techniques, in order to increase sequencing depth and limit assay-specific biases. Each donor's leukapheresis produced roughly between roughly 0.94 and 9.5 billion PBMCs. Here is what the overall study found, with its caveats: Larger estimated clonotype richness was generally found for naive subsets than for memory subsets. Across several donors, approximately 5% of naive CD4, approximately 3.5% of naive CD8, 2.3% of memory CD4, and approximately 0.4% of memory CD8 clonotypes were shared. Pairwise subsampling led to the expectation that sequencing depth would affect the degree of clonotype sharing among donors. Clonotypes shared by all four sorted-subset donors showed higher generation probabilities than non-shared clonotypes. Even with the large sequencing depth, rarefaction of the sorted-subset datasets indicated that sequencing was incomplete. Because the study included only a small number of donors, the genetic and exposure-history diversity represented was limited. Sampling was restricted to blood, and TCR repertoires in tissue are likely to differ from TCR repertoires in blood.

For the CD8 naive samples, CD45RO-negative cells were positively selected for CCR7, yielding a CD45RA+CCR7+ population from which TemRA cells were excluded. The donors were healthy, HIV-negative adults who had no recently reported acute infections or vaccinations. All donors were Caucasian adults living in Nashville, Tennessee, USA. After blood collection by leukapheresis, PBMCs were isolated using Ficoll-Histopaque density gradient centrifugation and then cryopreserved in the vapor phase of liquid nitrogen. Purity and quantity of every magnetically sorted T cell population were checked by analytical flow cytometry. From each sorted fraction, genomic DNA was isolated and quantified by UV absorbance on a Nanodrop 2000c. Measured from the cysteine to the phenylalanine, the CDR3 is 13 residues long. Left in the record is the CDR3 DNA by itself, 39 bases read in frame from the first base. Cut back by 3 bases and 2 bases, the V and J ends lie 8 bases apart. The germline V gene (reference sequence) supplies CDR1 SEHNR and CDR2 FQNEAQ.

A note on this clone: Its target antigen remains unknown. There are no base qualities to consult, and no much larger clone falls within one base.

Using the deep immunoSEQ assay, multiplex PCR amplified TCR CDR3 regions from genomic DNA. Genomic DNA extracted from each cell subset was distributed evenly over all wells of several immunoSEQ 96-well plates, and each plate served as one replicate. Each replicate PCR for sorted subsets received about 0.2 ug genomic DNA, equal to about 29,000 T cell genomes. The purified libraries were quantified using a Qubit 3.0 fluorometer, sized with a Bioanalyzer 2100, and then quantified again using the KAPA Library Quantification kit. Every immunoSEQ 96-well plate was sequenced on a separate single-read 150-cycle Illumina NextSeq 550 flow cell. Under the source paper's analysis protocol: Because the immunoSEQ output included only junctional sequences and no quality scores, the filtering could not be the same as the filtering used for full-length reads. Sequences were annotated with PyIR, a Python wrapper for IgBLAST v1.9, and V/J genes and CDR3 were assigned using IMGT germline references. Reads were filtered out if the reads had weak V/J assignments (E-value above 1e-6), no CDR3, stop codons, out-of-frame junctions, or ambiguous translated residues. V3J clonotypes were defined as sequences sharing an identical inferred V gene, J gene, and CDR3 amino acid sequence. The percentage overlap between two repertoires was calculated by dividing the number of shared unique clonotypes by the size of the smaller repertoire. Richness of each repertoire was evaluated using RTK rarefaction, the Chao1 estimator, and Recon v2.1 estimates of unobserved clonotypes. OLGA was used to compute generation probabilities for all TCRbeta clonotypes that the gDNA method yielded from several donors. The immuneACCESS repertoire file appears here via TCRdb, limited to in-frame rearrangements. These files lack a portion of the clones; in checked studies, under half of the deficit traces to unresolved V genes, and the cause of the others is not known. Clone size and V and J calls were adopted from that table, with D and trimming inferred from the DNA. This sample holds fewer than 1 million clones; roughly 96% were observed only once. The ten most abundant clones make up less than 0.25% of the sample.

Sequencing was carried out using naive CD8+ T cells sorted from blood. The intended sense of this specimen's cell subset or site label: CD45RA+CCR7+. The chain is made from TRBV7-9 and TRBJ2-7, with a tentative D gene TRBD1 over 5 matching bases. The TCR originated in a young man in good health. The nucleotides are TGTGCCAGCAGCTTCCCGGACACCTACGAGCAGTACTTC. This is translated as CASSFPDTYEQYF.